This T cell receptor (beta chain) emerged from a study of blood T cells in healthy people across ages. A word on this clonotype: Its cognate antigen is unknown.

A second PCR, run for roughly 7 to 12 cycles, used a sample-barcoded 5' primer plus a J-beta primer mix. Every single cDNA molecule received a tag from a template-switch adaptor with 12 random nucleotides. Using its own MiXCR run on the 5' RACE reads, TCRdb lists one record per CDR3 protein. The sample includes about 2 million distinct CDR3 sequences, less than 50% of them seen just once. Per sample, at least 5.5 micrograms of total RNA were extracted. The length of the CDR3 is 14 residues. The V gene lost 6 bases and the J gene lost 5 bases, with 16 bases spanning the gap. Points from the study as a whole: Among T cells, TCR beta diversity per million cells dropped roughly linearly as age rose.

The rearrangement uses TRBV12-3 or TRBV12-4 and TRBJ2-5, with D possibly being TRBD2 (5 bases). This receptor was obtained from a middle-aged woman in good health. The sequenced sample consisted of blood. In DNA, the CDR3 is TGTGCCAGCAGGCCGGGCCTCCAGCGGGAGACCCAGTACTTC. It encodes CASRPGLQRETQYF.